This record covers a single TCR beta chain. Its specificity is not known. The record originates from a study of cytomegalovirus exposure and HLA in healthy donors. The CDR3 contains 13 residues. From germline, CDR1 is LNHDA and CDR2 SQIVND (reference sequence). V lost 5 bases to trimming and J lost 4 bases, with 11 bases between them. The PCR employed 60 Vbeta primers together with 13 Jbeta primers. This table comes from immunoSEQ multiplex PCR, and its TCRdb copy is limited to in-frame clones, with some not included. Of about 240,000 clones listed, 82% are singletons. Findings and limits, study-wide: The authors listed around 150 TCR beta chains as cytomegalovirus-associated. As immune exposure information, only CMV serostatus was available.

The rearrangement joins TRBV19 to TRBJ1-1; D unresolved. Sequencing input: PBMCs. This receptor was taken from a woman aged 40 to 50 in good health and CMV-seropositive. CDR3 nucleotide sequence: TGTGCCAGTAGTTTTGGAGGGAGCACTGAAGCTTTCTTT. Its translation: CASSFGGSTEAFF.